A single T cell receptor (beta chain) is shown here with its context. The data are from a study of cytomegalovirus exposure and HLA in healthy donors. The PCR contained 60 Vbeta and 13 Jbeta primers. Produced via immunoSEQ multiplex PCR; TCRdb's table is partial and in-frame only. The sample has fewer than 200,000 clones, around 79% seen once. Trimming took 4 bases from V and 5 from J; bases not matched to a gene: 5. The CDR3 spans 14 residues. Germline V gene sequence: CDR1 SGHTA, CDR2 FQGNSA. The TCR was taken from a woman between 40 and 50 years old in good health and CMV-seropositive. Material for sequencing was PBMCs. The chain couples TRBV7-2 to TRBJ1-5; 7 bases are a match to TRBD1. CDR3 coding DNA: TGTGCCAGCAGCTACAGGGGTGGGGATCAGCCCCAGCATTTT. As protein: CASSYRGGDQPQHF.